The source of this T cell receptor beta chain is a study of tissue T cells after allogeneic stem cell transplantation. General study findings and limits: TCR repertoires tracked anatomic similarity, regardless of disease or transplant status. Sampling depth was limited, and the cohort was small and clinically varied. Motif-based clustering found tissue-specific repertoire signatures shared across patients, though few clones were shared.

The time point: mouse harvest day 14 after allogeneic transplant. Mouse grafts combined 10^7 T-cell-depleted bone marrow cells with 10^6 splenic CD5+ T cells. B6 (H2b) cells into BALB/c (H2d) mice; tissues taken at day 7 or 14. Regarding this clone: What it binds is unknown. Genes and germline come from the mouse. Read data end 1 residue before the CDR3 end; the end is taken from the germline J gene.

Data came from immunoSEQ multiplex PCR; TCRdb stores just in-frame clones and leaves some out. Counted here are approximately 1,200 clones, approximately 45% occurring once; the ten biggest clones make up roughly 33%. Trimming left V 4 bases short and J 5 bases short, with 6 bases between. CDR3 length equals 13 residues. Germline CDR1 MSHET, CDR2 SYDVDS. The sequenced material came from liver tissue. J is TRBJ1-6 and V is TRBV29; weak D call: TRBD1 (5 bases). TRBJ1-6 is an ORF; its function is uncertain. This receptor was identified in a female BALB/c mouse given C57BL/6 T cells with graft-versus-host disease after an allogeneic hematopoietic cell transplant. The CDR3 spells CASSSGNNSPLYF. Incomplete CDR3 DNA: TGTGCTAGCAGTTCAGGGAATAATTCGCCCCTCTAC.